One and the same sample provided the 23 T cell receptor beta chains below, sequenced in a study of shared clonotypes between healthy human individuals (dated by TCRdb to the early 2020s). The library was made by the immunoSEQ multiplex PCR assay. TCRdb provides this immuneACCESS table in a form limited to in-frame rearrangements. Some clones are lacking; in checked studies, under half of them reflect an unresolved V gene, and why the rest are absent is not known. Recorded for this sample are roughly 1.4 million clones; less than 99% of them occurred a single time. 0.3% to 0.45% of the sample lies in the top ten. Sequencing was done on a sample of naive CD4+ T cells sorted from blood. What this sample's cell subset or site label stands for: CD45RA+ positively selected. These receptors were taken from a man aged 25 to 40 in good health.

J is TRBJ2-2 and V is TRBV30; D is possibly TRBD1 (6 bases). This CDR3 comprises 14 residues. From germline, CDR1 is GTSNPN and CDR2 SVGIG (reference sequence). V lost 1 base, J lost 4 bases, and 10 bases lay in between. The CDR3 DNA follows: TGTGCCTGGAGTGCCGGGACAATCACCGGGGAGCTGTTTTTT. Encoded protein: CAWSAGTITGELFF.

The J gene is TRBJ2-7, the V gene TRBV29-1; 7 positions match TRBD2. Germline V CDR1 and CDR2: SQVTM, ANQGSEA. Trimming at V came to 5 bases and at J to 2 bases, leaving 6 bases not matched to a gene. The CDR3 has 13 residues. CDR3 sequence reads: CSVLASGTYEQYF. CDR3 sequence (DNA): TGCAGCGTTCTGGCTAGCGGAACCTACGAGCAGTACTTC.

The chain employs TRBV6-4 and TRBJ2-7; tentatively, D is TRBD1 (6 bases). The CDR3 length is 15 residues. The ends were cut back, 5 bases at V and 2 bases at J, with 16 bases in the middle. Germline values: CDR1 MRHNA, CDR2 SNTAGT. CDR3 sequence (DNA): TGTGCCAGCAGTAAGCTACCAGGGGTACCCTACGAGCAGTACTTC. Translated: CASSKLPGVPYEQYF.

The rearrangement uses TRBV28 and TRBJ1-1, with D maybe TRBD1 (5 bases). V lost 6 bases and J 10 bases, leaving 15 bases between the germline ends. Germline V CDR1 and CDR2: MDHEN, SYDVKM. The CDR3 consists of 12 residues. The DNA of the CDR3 is TGTGCCAGCAGGGGACCCCTAAAGGGAGCTTTCTTT. Its translation is CASRGPLKGAFF.

This sequence joins TRBV5-1 and TRBJ1-3, with D uncertain. CDR3 length: 15 amino acids. Trimming removed 0 bases at V and 0 bases at J, with 7 bases between. The germline gives CDR1 SGHRS, CDR2 YFSETQ. The CDR3 sequence: CASSLGRLSGNTIYF. Here the CDR3 DNA reads TGCGCCAGCAGCTTGGGACGGCTCTCTGGAAACACCATATATTTT.

V and J are TRBV30 and TRBJ2-5, with a tentative D call TRBD1 (5 bases). CDR1 is GTSNPN, CDR2 SVGIG, per germline (reference sequence). The CDR3 covers 12 residues. V was trimmed by 4 bases and J by 4 bases, leaving 10 bases between them. Here the CDR3 reads CAWNQGLETQYF. CDR3 sequence (DNA): TGTGCCTGGAATCAGGGTCTAGAGACCCAGTACTTC.

In DNA form, the CDR3 reads TGTGCCAGTAGTATGCGGGAGGGCCCCTACAATGAGCAGTTCTTC. Translation: CASSMREGPYNEQFF. The chain carries TRBV19 and TRBJ2-1; 9 bases agree with TRBD2. The CDR3 has 15 residues. From germline, CDR1 is LNHDA and CDR2 SQIVND (reference sequence). Unmatched junction bases numbered 2, after V lost 3 bases and J lost 2 bases.

The chain joins TRBV11-2 to TRBJ2-5; 10 nucleotides align to TRBD1. Germline V CDR1 and CDR2: SGHAT, FQNNGV. J gave up 5 bases and V 3 bases, and 6 bases lay outside the gene matches. The length of the CDR3 is 15 residues. The CDR3 DNA is TGTGCCAGCAGCTTGGACAGGGGGTCGATGGAGACCCAGTACTTC. It is translated as CASSLDRGSMETQYF.

CDR3 amino acids: CASSLGREHWTSGYNEQFF. The CDR3 DNA is TGTGCCAGCAGCCTTGGTCGAGAGCATTGGACTAGCGGGTACAATGAGCAGTTCTTC. The V gene is TRBV9, the J gene TRBJ2-1; 11 nucleotides match TRBD2. Germline CDR1 reads SGDLS; CDR2 reads YYNGEE. The CDR3 contains 19 residues. The J segment lost 4 bases and the V segment lost 4 bases, leaving 16 bases of the junction unmatched.

This chain joins TRBV9 and TRBJ2-7, with D possibly matching TRBD1 (6 bases). CDR1 is SGDLS and CDR2 is YYNGEE in the germline V gene. The CDR3 contains 15 residues. Deletions cut 0 bases from V and 4 bases from J, with 14 bases between. This CDR3 is CASSVGGGGWYEQYF. Written as DNA, the CDR3 is TGTGCCAGCAGCGTAGGTGGTGGGGGCTGGTACGAGCAGTACTTC.

This CDR3 is CASSAETVLLRTEAFF. Written as DNA, the CDR3 is TGTGCCAGCAGTGCCGAAACAGTTCTTTTACGGACTGAAGCTTTCTTT. This sequence joins TRBV2 and TRBJ1-1; D is unclear. The germline V and J ends were trimmed by 4 bases and 5 bases, with 20 bases remaining between them. The CDR3 is made up of 16 amino acids. CDR1 and CDR2 from the germline V gene are SNHLY and FYNNEI.

The V gene is TRBV4-1, the J gene TRBJ1-4, with 12 bases matching TRBD1. Trimming at V came to 5 bases and at J to 0 bases, leaving 7 bases not matched to a gene. Germline V gene data show CDR1 as MGHRA and CDR2 as YSYEKL. The CDR3 runs to 18 residues. CDR3 protein: CASSGDRGRIPTNEKLFF. Written as DNA, the CDR3 is TGCGCCAGCAGCGGGGACAGGGGGCGAATCCCAACTAATGAAAAACTGTTTTTT.

This sequence joins TRBV11-2 and TRBJ2-5; no clear D gene. V gave up 5 bases and J gave up 5 bases, with 12 bases separating them. The length of the CDR3 is 13 residues. The germline V gene has CDR1 SGHAT and CDR2 FQNNGV. CDR3 loop: CASSQGIKETQYF. The DNA for the CDR3 is TGTGCCAGCAGCCAAGGGATAAAGGAGACCCAGTACTTC.

This chain links TRBV4-1 with TRBJ2-5, with TRBD1 matching over 9 bases. V was pared by 4 bases and J by 3 bases, with 6 bases of the junction left unmatched. The CDR3 totals 15 residues. CDR1 is MGHRA and CDR2 is YSYEKL in the germline V gene. The CDR3 DNA sequence: TGCGCCAGCAGCCGACAGGGGGGCTATGAAGAGACCCAGTACTTC. Its protein product is CASSRQGGYEETQYF.

On this clone itself: The same CDR3 is also encoded by other DNA sequences in this sample. The chain employs TRBV5-1 and TRBJ2-5, with D possibly being TRBD1 (6 bases). V was shortened by 4 bases and J by 5 bases, with 12 bases between the two germline ends. CDR3 size: 13 residues. Germline assignment: CDR1 SGHRS and CDR2 YFSETQ. CDR3 nucleotides: TGCGCCAGCAGCCTGCAGGGGAGTGAGACCCAGTACTTC. Protein product: CASSLQGSETQYF. The variable domain in full, with the rest retrieved from reference TRBV5-1 and TRBJ2-5, is KAGVTQTPRYLIKTRGQQVTLSCSPISGHRSVSWYQQTPGQGLQFLFEYFSETQRNKGNFPGRFSGRQFSNSRSEMNVSTLELGDSALYLCASSLQGSETQYFGPGTRLLVL.

V and J are TRBV29-1 and TRBJ2-2; 13 bases fit TRBD2. The V gene's germline CDR1 is SQVTM and CDR2 ANQGSEA. V shed 7 bases, J shed 7 bases, and the junction held 6 bases outside the gene matches. The length of the CDR3 is 14 residues. The CDR3 DNA is TGCAGCGCCGGGACTAGCGGGGACTACGGGGAGCTGTTTTTT. Its protein is CSAGTSGDYGELFF.

The rearrangement uses TRBV2 and TRBJ1-2; 8 nucleotides line up with TRBD1. Trimming cost V 6 bases and J 6 bases; bases outside gene matches: 6. This CDR3 is 13 amino acids long. Germline V gene lookup returns CDR1 SNHLY and CDR2 FYNNEI. CDR3 DNA: TGTGCCAGCAGGGCAGGGGGCGCCCATGGCTACACCTTC. Protein sequence: CASRAGGAHGYTF.

This clone was recorded once. The chain is built from TRBV7-9 and TRBJ1-1; no definite D call. There are 11 residues in the CDR3. CDR1 and CDR2 from the germline V gene are SEHNR and FQNEAQ (reference sequence). Trimming took 2 bases from V and 8 from J, leaving 6 bases between them. As DNA, the CDR3 is TGTGCCAGCAGCTTACGCGGGGAAGCTTTCTTT. Residues: CASSLRGEAFF.

J is TRBJ2-3 and V is TRBV5-1; D not resolved. The CDR3 has 15 residues. V lost 7 bases, J lost 0 bases, and 15 bases lay in between. Germline-derived CDR1 and CDR2 are SGHRS and YFSETQ. This CDR3 reads CASQVLGVSTDTQYF. The CDR3, as DNA: TGCGCCAGCCAGGTTCTTGGGGTTAGCACAGATACGCAGTATTTT.

The rearrangement links TRBV5-1 to TRBJ2-3, with 9 bases that match TRBD2. This CDR3 region has 18 residues. Germline CDR1 and CDR2: SGHRS and YFSETQ. Losses at the gene ends were 1 base for V and 5 bases for J; bases not matched to a gene: 14. Written as DNA, the CDR3 is TGCGCCAGCAGCTTGCTGATTATCGCGGGAGGGCCAGTAGATACGCAGTATTTT. Protein: CASSLLIIAGGPVDTQYF.

J is TRBJ2-6 and V is TRBV27; 11 positions match TRBD1. The J segment lost 4 bases and the V segment lost 5 bases, leaving 13 bases of the junction unmatched. Germline values: CDR1 MNHEY, CDR2 SMNVEV (reference sequence). The CDR3 consists of 19 residues. The CDR3 here is CASSGRPGQGVRGANVLTF. CDR3 sequence (DNA): TGTGCCAGCAGTGGACGACCGGGACAGGGGGTCAGAGGGGCCAACGTCCTGACTTTC.

V gene TRBV5-6 combines with J gene TRBJ1-5; D unclear. The V gene lost 2 bases and the J gene lost 7 bases, with 10 bases spanning the gap. The CDR3 covers 13 residues. Germline V gene lookup returns CDR1 SGHDT and CDR2 YYEEEE. As DNA, the CDR3 is TGTGCCAGCAGCTTCACCCCGAGACAGCCCCAGCATTTT. It is translated as CASSFTPRQPQHF.

Only one count was recorded for this clone. The chain uses TRBV28 and TRBJ2-7; 8 nucleotides line up with TRBD1. Looked up from germline, CDR1 is MDHEN and CDR2 is SYDVKM. The junction had 7 bases not matched to a gene; V was cut back by 5 bases and J by 1 base. The CDR3 totals 15 residues. Here the CDR3 reads CASSGSGTGSYEQYF. CDR3 in DNA: TGTGCCAGCAGTGGCTCCGGGACAGGATCCTACGAGCAGTACTTC.